This entry lists 31 T cell receptor beta chains sequenced from one sample in a study of T cell responses to AZD1222 COVID-19 vaccine. The protocol was immunoSEQ multiplex PCR, while the TCRdb copy is restricted to in-frame clones and leaves out a portion. The data contain roughly 110,000 clones, under 90% of them singletons. The material was peripheral blood, obtained on day 0 of AZD1222 vaccination. These receptors all come from an adult in good health.

V is TRBV19 and J is TRBJ2-1; TRBD2 aligns across 11 bases. This CDR3 has 15 amino acids. Germline V gene data show CDR1 as LNHDA and CDR2 as SQIVND (reference sequence). V lost 3 bases to trimming and J lost 2 bases; unmatched junction nucleotides: 0. The DNA of the CDR3 is TGTGCCAGTAGTATGACTAGCGGGGCCTACAATGAGCAGTTCTTC. Protein: CASSMTSGAYNEQFF.

The V call is TRBV29-1, the J call TRBJ2-7; TRBD1 might be the D (6 bases). The germline V gene encodes CDR1 SQVTM and CDR2 ANQGSEA. Trimming took 7 bases from V and 5 from J, leaving 15 bases between them. The CDR3 is made up of 12 amino acids. CDR3 region: CSGSRGSHEQYF. CDR3 DNA: TGCAGCGGTAGTAGGGGGAGCCACGAGCAGTACTTC.

The chain is built from TRBV30 and TRBJ2-7, with a possible D match to TRBD1 (5 bases). This CDR3 region has 13 residues. CDR1 and CDR2 from the germline V gene are GTSNPN and SVGIG (reference sequence). V gave up 0 bases and J gave up 6 bases, with 12 bases separating them. The CDR3 region has the DNA TGTGCCTGGAGTGTGATAACAGGCCGCGAGCAGTACTTC. This encodes CAWSVITGREQYF. The full variable domain, completed using reference TRBV30 and TRBJ2-7, is SQTIHQWPATLVQPVGSPLSLECTVEGTSNPNLYWYRQAAGRGLQLLFYSVGIGQISSEVPQNLSASRPQDRQFILSSKKLLLSDSGFYLCAWSVITGREQYFGPGTRLTVT.

The chain joins TRBV9 to TRBJ2-1; TRBD2 matches 10 bases. CDR1 is SGDLS, CDR2 YYNGEE, per germline. Germline trimming cut 3 bases from V and 0 bases from J; bases unmatched to any gene: 9. The CDR3 is made up of 18 amino acids. Here the CDR3 reads CASSATGTSDSSYNEQFF. CDR3 bases: TGTGCCAGCAGCGCCACCGGGACTAGCGATAGCTCCTACAATGAGCAGTTCTTC.

The gene calls are TRBV18 and TRBJ1-2; D perhaps matches TRBD1 (5 bases). CDR3 length: 15 residues. The V gene's germline CDR1 is KGHSH and CDR2 LQKENI. The ends were cut back, 6 bases at V and 2 bases at J, with 16 bases in the middle. The CDR3 loop is CASSTGGAINYGYTF. As DNA, the CDR3 is TGTGCCAGCTCGACCGGCGGGGCGATCAACTATGGCTACACCTTC.

In its sample, this clone was seen once. The chain couples TRBV7-3 to TRBJ2-2; D remains ambiguous. CDR1 and CDR2 (germline): SGHTA, FQGTGA. The CDR3 has 16 residues. V lost 8 bases and J 6 bases, leaving 22 bases between the germline ends. CDR3 protein: CASSSRADLVPGELFF. The CDR3 coding sequence is TGTGCCAGCTCGTCTCGGGCCGACCTCGTTCCCGGGGAGCTGTTTTTT.

V gene TRBV10-1 combines with J gene TRBJ2-7; a possible D gene is TRBD2 (5 bases). This CDR3 has 15 amino acids. With 0 bases removed from V and 2 bases from J, the gap between germline ends came to 11 bases. Germline CDR1 WNHNN, CDR2 SYGVQD (reference sequence). Written as DNA, the CDR3 is TGCGCCAGCAGTGAGTCGACGGGGAACACCTACGAGCAGTACTTC. Protein product: CASSESTGNTYEQYF.

V and J are TRBV28 and TRBJ2-1, with D perhaps TRBD1 (7 bases). The V end lost 2 bases, the J end lost 7 bases, and 15 bases lay between the germline ends. CDR1 and CDR2 from the germline V gene are MDHEN and SYDVKM. The CDR3 loop spans 15 amino acids. The CDR3 nucleotides read TGTGCCAGCAGTTTAATGGGGGGACAGTGGAATGAGCAGTTCTTC. This sequence encodes CASSLMGGQWNEQFF.

The DNA of the CDR3 is TGCGCCAGCACGTGGGCGGACGCAACTAATGAAAAACTGTTTTTT. It specifies CASTWADATNEKLFF. The chain links TRBV5-1 to TRBJ1-4; D unclear. Germline lookup yields CDR1 SGHRS and CDR2 YFSETQ. This CDR3 has 15 residues. V was clipped by 6 bases and J by 0 bases, with 12 bases between them.

V gene TRBV10-3 combines with J gene TRBJ1-3, with D perhaps matching TRBD1 (6 bases). Germline CDR1 ENHRY, CDR2 SYGVKD. V was clipped by 4 bases and J by 2 bases, with 15 bases between them. CDR3 length equals 16 residues. The DNA for the CDR3 is TGTGCCATCAGTGGTACAGGGAGGATCACTGGAAACACCATATATTTT. This sequence encodes CAISGTGRITGNTIYF.

The gene calls are TRBV5-8 and TRBJ1-3, with D tentatively TRBD1 (6 bases). The V end lost 1 base, the J end lost 0 bases, and 17 bases lay between the germline ends. The CDR3 length is 18 residues. Germline CDR1 and CDR2: SGHTS and YDEGEE. The CDR3 sequence is CASSLLVTGRPSGNTIYF. The CDR3 bases are TGTGCCAGCAGCTTGCTGGTGACAGGACGCCCCTCTGGAAACACCATATATTTT. The entire variable domain, with the rest obtained from reference TRBV5-8 and TRBJ1-3, is as follows: EAGVTQSPTHLIKTRGQQATLRCSPISGHTSVYWYQQALGLGLQFLLWYDEGEERNRGNFPPRFSGRQFPNYSSELNVNALELEDSALYLCASSLLVTGRPSGNTIYFGEGSWLTVV.

CDR3 loop: CASRYLGTGDEQYF. The CDR3 DNA follows: TGTGCCAGCAGATACCTAGGGACAGGAGACGAGCAGTACTTC. The V call is TRBV2, the J call TRBJ2-7, with 8 bases aligning to TRBD1. The germline V gene has CDR1 SNHLY and CDR2 FYNNEI. J lost 5 bases, V lost 6 bases, and 9 bases had no gene match. The CDR3 has 14 amino acids.

This chain connects TRBV4-1 to TRBJ1-4, with TRBD1 as a possible D gene (6 bases). Germline assignment: CDR1 MGHRA and CDR2 YSYEKL. V was pared by 4 bases and J by 2 bases, with 11 bases between. The CDR3 totals 15 residues. The DNA for the CDR3 is TGCGCCAGCAGCCCCCAGGGGAGTACTAATGAAAAACTGTTTTTT. It codes for CASSPQGSTNEKLFF.

The gene calls are TRBV7-9 and TRBJ2-7, with 12 nucleotides matching TRBD1. There are 14 residues in the CDR3. Trimming took 3 bases from V and 6 from J; bases not matched to a gene: 3. Germline V lookup: CDR1 SEHNR, CDR2 FQNEAQ (reference sequence). The CDR3 spells CASSLGQGAVEQYF. CDR3 nucleotides: TGTGCCAGCAGCTTGGGACAGGGGGCGGTCGAGCAGTACTTC. Full variable domain (missing parts from reference TRBV7-9 and TRBJ2-7): DTGVSQNPRHKITKRGQNVTFRCDPISEHNRLYWYRQTLGQGPEFLTYFQNEAQLEKSRLLSDRFSAERPKGSFSTLEIQRTEQGDSAMYLCASSLGQGAVEQYFGPGTRLTVT.

This chain joins TRBV24-1 and TRBJ1-5; D gene unclear. The CDR3 is made up of 17 amino acids. V dropped 5 bases and J dropped 0 bases, with 16 bases sitting between them. CDR1 and CDR2 (germline): KGHDR, SFDVKD. The CDR3 region is CATSGEGQRYSNQPQHF. The CDR3, as DNA: TGTGCCACCAGTGGGGAGGGCCAGAGGTATAGCAATCAGCCCCAGCATTTT.

The chain combines TRBV18 with TRBJ1-2, with TRBD1 as a possible D gene (5 bases). CDR3 length equals 14 residues. Per the germline V gene, CDR1 is KGHSH and CDR2 is LQKENI. Trimming cost V 8 bases and J 7 bases, with 20 bases left between them. In nucleotides, the CDR3 is TGTGCCAGCCCTAACCCGGGCAGGGCTCCTGGCTACACCTTC. This codes for CASPNPGRAPGYTF.

This chain uses TRBV19 with TRBJ1-6, with D unresolved. With 4 bases removed from V and 7 bases from J, the gap between germline ends came to 14 bases. Germline CDR1 reads LNHDA; CDR2 reads SQIVND (reference sequence). This CDR3 comprises 15 residues. The CDR3 loop is CASSTTSTKNSPLHF. CDR3 nucleotide sequence: TGTGCCAGTAGTACGACATCCACAAAGAATTCACCCCTCCACTTT.

The CDR3 DNA is TGTGCCAGCAGTCCCTGGACAGGGGCGGGAGAGACCCAGTACTTC. It is translated as CASSPWTGAGETQYF. This chain connects TRBV27 to TRBJ2-5, with TRBD1 identical over 9 bases. Per germline, CDR1 MNHEY and CDR2 SMNVEV (reference sequence). The CDR3 loop spans 15 amino acids. After removal of 5 bases from V and 4 bases from J, the junction contained 8 bases not matched to a gene.

This chain uses TRBV9 with TRBJ1-5; TRBD1 agrees at 7 bases. V was pared by 6 bases and J by 4 bases, with 10 bases of the junction left unmatched. CDR3 length: 15 amino acids. Germline V gene sequence: CDR1 SGDLS, CDR2 YYNGEE. CDR3 protein: CASNLAGTENQPQHF. CDR3 in DNA: TGTGCCAGCAACCTAGCCGGGACAGAGAATCAGCCCCAGCATTTT.

This rearrangement joins TRBV19 to TRBJ1-2, with 11 positions matching TRBD1. The V segment lost 6 bases and the J segment 3 bases; nucleotides outside the gene matches: 9. Germline V gives CDR1 LNHDA, CDR2 SQIVND (reference sequence). The CDR3 extends over 16 amino acids. This CDR3 is CASSKAGTGGDYGYTF. The CDR3 DNA follows: TGTGCCAGTAGCAAAGCCGGGACAGGGGGTGACTATGGCTACACCTTC. Full variable domain (outside the CDR3, taken from reference TRBV19 and TRBJ1-2): DGGITQSPKYLFRKEGQNVTLSCEQNLNHDAMYWYRQDPGQGLRLIYYSQIVNDFQKGDIAEGYSVSREKKESFPLTVTSAQKNPTAFYLCASSKAGTGGDYGYTFGSGTRLTVV.

Only a few counts were recorded for this clone. The chain links TRBV10-3 to TRBJ1-5, with D hard to call. Trimming stripped 3 bases from V and 0 bases from J, with 15 bases between. Germline loops: CDR1 ENHRY, CDR2 SYGVKD. The CDR3 runs to 17 residues. As DNA, the CDR3 is TGTGCCATCAGTGACTCCCCTGACACCTATAGCAATCAGCCCCAGCATTTT. Its protein product is CAISDSPDTYSNQPQHF.

The chain uses TRBV3-1 (or the pseudogene TRBV3-2) and TRBJ1-2; D possibly corresponds to TRBD1 (5 bases). Germline V CDR1 and CDR2: LGHDT, YNNKEL (reference sequence). The length of the CDR3 is 17 residues. Trimming removed 0 bases at V and 4 bases at J, with 18 bases between. Here the CDR3 DNA reads TGTGCCAGCAGCCAAGACGCGGGACGGATGCCCTTCTATGGCTACACCTTC. Protein product: CASSQDAGRMPFYGYTF.

The genes are TRBV7-2 and TRBJ2-7, with 8 bases fitting TRBD1. Germline V gene sequence: CDR1 SGHTA, CDR2 FQGNSA. This CDR3 region has 16 residues. Unmatched junction bases numbered 7, after V lost 2 bases and J lost 1 base. CDR3 in DNA: TGTGCCAGCAGCTTAAGGCCCGGGACAGGTTCCTACGAGCAGTACTTC. It codes for CASSLRPGTGSYEQYF.

A single count supports this clone. The chain has TRBV23-1 and TRBJ2-1; D is unresolved. TRBV23-1 counts as an open reading frame of uncertain function. V shed 6 bases and J shed 5 bases, with 8 bases lying between them. CDR3 length: 12 residues. CDR3 in DNA: TGCGCCAGCAGCCTTTTCGACAATGAGCAGTTCTTC. Amino acids: CASSLFDNEQFF.

The J gene is TRBJ2-1, the V gene TRBV5-4, with D perhaps TRBD2 (7 bases). Germline V gives CDR1 SGHNT, CDR2 YYREEE (reference sequence). This CDR3 comprises 16 residues. The ends were cut back, 4 bases at V and 0 bases at J, with 14 bases in the middle. The CDR3, as DNA: TGTGCCAGCAGCGCTGCGGGGGCCAGCTCCTACAATGAGCAGTTCTTC. This gives the protein CASSAAGASSYNEQFF.

The chain is built from TRBV5-1 and TRBJ1-2, with 8 bases that match TRBD1. Germline CDR1 reads SGHRS; CDR2 reads YFSETQ. The V gene end was trimmed by 1 base and the J gene end by 8 bases; junction bases not matched to a gene: 4. The CDR3 extends over 13 amino acids. The CDR3 nucleotides read TGCGCCAGCAGCTTGACAGGGGGGGTAGGCTACACCTTC. Encoded protein: CASSLTGGVGYTF.

The chain joins TRBV30 to TRBJ1-2; TRBD1 matches at 7 bases. The CDR3 extends over 15 amino acids. Germline V lookup: CDR1 GTSNPN, CDR2 SVGIG (reference sequence). Germline trimming cut 4 bases from V and 2 bases from J; bases unmatched to any gene: 10. Here the CDR3 reads CAWIGGGGRNYGYTF. The CDR3 coding sequence is TGTGCCTGGATTGGGGGAGGGGGCAGGAACTATGGCTACACCTTC.

The CDR3 region is CASSPGTAEAFF. The CDR3 DNA follows: TGTGCCAGTAGTCCCGGGACAGCCGAAGCTTTCTTT. J is TRBJ1-1 and V is TRBV19; TRBD1 matches 7 bases. J lost 8 bases, V lost 5 bases, and 5 bases had no gene match. Germline V gene sequence: CDR1 LNHDA, CDR2 SQIVND (reference sequence). This CDR3 has 12 amino acids. Full variable domain (remainder filled in from reference TRBV19 and TRBJ1-1): DGGITQSPKYLFRKEGQNVTLSCEQNLNHDAMYWYRQDPGQGLRLIYYSQIVNDFQKGDIAEGYSVSREKKESFPLTVTSAQKNPTAFYLCASSPGTAEAFFGQGTRLTVV.

V usage is TRBV5-4 and J usage is TRBJ2-2; 8 bases map to TRBD2. CDR3 length: 15 residues. Germline loops: CDR1 SGHNT, CDR2 YYREEE (reference sequence). Trimming cost V 4 bases and J 5 bases; bases outside gene matches: 7. The DNA of the CDR3 is TGTGCCAGCAGCCGGGGGGGAACGGGAACCGGGGAGCTGTTTTTT. This sequence encodes CASSRGGTGTGELFF.

This chain joins TRBV7-9 and TRBJ2-7; perhaps TRBD1 as D (6 bases). Between the trimmed V and J ends, which lost 1 base and 5 bases, there was a span of 12 bases. CDR1 is SEHNR and CDR2 is FQNEAQ in the germline V gene (reference sequence). The CDR3 contains 14 residues. CDR3 bases: TGTGCCAGCAGCTTAGTGGTCAGGGGCCACGAGCAGTACTTC. Amino acid sequence: CASSLVVRGHEQYF.

The chain is built from TRBV12-3 or TRBV12-4 and TRBJ2-7; D gene uncertain. V was clipped by 3 bases and J by 7 bases, with 10 bases between them. The CDR3 consists of 12 residues. The DNA of the CDR3 is TGTGCCAGCAGTTTCCTTCCCAGGGAGCAGTACTTC. This codes for CASSFLPREQYF.